The clone carrying this T cell receptor beta chain was seen ten or more times. Its specificity is not known. The identical CDR3 is also encoded by other nucleotide sequences in the sample. CDR1 and CDR2 from the germline V gene are SGHRS and YFSETQ. V was pared by 3 bases and J by 4 bases, with 7 bases of the junction left unmatched. The CDR3 loop spans 18 amino acids. This sample is drawn from a study of metastatic and nonmetastatic thyroid tumors. Study-wide background: A comparison of repertoires was made across blood and tumor or nodule tissue from malignant and benign thyroid patients.

General study results and limits: Benign nodules were reported to have significantly lower TCR beta diversity than malignant thyroid tumors, in blood and tumor.

Original data processing: Variation in CDR3 across clinicopathological groups served as the basis for constructing a distant-metastasis classifier in papillary thyroid cancer. Using MiXCR, TCRdb reanalyzed the PCR reads. TCRdb's processing, not the authors' own work, is the source of the V and J calls. The table records around 22,000 clones, more than 15% of them present only once. No treatment had been given to any patient before thyroid surgery. Material: adjacent normal tissue. The chain joins TRBV5-1 to TRBJ2-2; 15 nucleotides match TRBD2. The clonotype originates from a male donor with papillary thyroid cancer or a benign thyroid nodule (not recorded which). Some clones in this sample may be carry-over from other donors' samples. This CDR3 is CASSSKGLAGGGTGELFF. The CDR3 DNA reads as TGCGCCAGCAGCTCAAAGGGACTAGCGGGAGGCGGCACCGGGGAGCTGTTTTTT. Combining the CDR3 with reference TRBV5-1 and TRBJ2-2 gives the whole variable domain KAGVTQTPRYLIKTRGQQVTLSCSPISGHRSVSWYQQTPGQGLQFLFEYFSETQRNKGNFPGRFSGRQFSNSRSEMNVSTLELGDSALYLCASSSKGLAGGGTGELFFGEGSRLTVL.